This entry lists 27 T cell receptor beta chains sequenced from one sample in a study of blood T cell repertoires in COVID-19. Profiling relied on immunoSEQ multiplex PCR, and the TCRdb table lists in-frame clones only, not all of them. The table shows approximately 210,000 clones, with just under 85% occurring only once. Material: peripheral blood. Receptors were obtained from a woman in her 50s with active or convalescent COVID-19.

This chain's CDR3 is CASPGQSNTGELFF. In DNA form, the CDR3 reads TGTGCCAGCCCAGGACAGTCGAACACCGGGGAGCTGTTTTTT. The genes are TRBV18 and TRBJ2-2; weak D call: TRBD1 (6 bases). The CDR3 totals 14 residues. Trimming removed 8 bases from V and 0 bases from J, with 10 bases in between. From germline, CDR1 is KGHSH and CDR2 LQKENI.

The sample holds a few counts of this clone. The chain couples TRBV28 to TRBJ1-6; possible D gene TRBD1, 5 bases. Germline loops: CDR1 MDHEN, CDR2 SYDVKM. Between the trimmed V and J ends, which lost 2 bases and 7 bases, there was a span of 12 bases. This CDR3 is built from 15 residues. In DNA form, the CDR3 reads TGTGCCAGCAGTTTAAATCAGGGCTTCAATTCACCCCTCCACTTT. Amino acid sequence: CASSLNQGFNSPLHF.

The CDR3 DNA is TGTGCCAGCAGTGAAAGAGGAGGCGGCTATGGCTACACCTTC. Protein product: CASSERGGGYGYTF. The chain has TRBV6-1 and TRBJ1-2; D is unclear. CDR3 length: 14 amino acids. Germline V lookup: CDR1 MNHNS, CDR2 SASEGT. V was cut by 2 bases and J by 4 bases, with 11 bases left in between.

J is TRBJ2-7 and V is TRBV12-3 or TRBV12-4; D is uncertain. Trimming cost V 0 bases and J 6 bases, with 6 bases left between them. CDR3 length: 12 residues. This CDR3 is CASSLASLEQYF. The CDR3 DNA reads as TGTGCCAGCAGTTTAGCTTCCCTCGAGCAGTACTTC.

V gene TRBV29-1 combines with J gene TRBJ1-1; possibly TRBD1 for D (6 bases). Germline V gene data show CDR1 as SQVTM and CDR2 as ANQGSEA. V shed 5 bases and J shed 1 base, with 11 bases lying between them. CDR3 length: 13 residues. CDR3 protein: CSVYSGQNTEAFF. The CDR3 region has the DNA TGCAGCGTTTATTCGGGACAGAACACTGAAGCTTTCTTT.

This chain uses TRBV2 with TRBJ2-3, with 7 bases identical to TRBD1. The CDR3 sequence is 15 residues long. J was trimmed by 0 bases and V by 7 bases; bases with no gene match: 7. Germline CDR1 is SNHLY and CDR2 is FYNNEI. The CDR3 spells CASTPQGQSTDTQYF. CDR3 DNA: TGTGCCAGCACACCACAGGGGCAAAGCACAGATACGCAGTATTTT.

The chain joins TRBV6-6 to TRBJ2-5; tentative D call: TRBD1 (5 bases). The CDR3 loop spans 14 amino acids. CDR1 is MNHNY, CDR2 SVGAGI, per germline (reference sequence). Trimming removed 2 bases from V and 5 bases from J, with 12 bases in between. CDR3 bases: TGTGCCAGCAGTTACGTGGACAACCGGGAGACCCAGTACTTC. The encoded protein is CASSYVDNRETQYF.

The gene calls are TRBV15 and TRBJ1-4, with D possibly TRBD1 on 5 matching bases. Germline CDR1 is LNHNV and CDR2 is YYDKDF (reference sequence). The ends were cut back, 3 bases at V and 8 bases at J, with 16 bases in the middle. The CDR3 is made up of 15 amino acids. CDR3 coding DNA: TGTGCCACCAGCAGGACGCAGGGTGCTAGGGAAAAACTGTTTTTT. Translating gives CATSRTQGAREKLFF.

The chain combines TRBV28 with TRBJ1-3, with 7 bases identical to TRBD1. V lost 6 bases and J lost 2; bases outside the gene matches: 7. Germline V gene data show CDR1 as MDHEN and CDR2 as SYDVKM. CDR3 length equals 15 residues. CDR3 DNA sequence: TGTGCCAGCAGGGAGGGGGCAAAAGCTGGAAACACCATATATTTT. Protein: CASREGAKAGNTIYF.

This clone has just one count. The rearrangement uses TRBV2 and TRBJ1-1, with D perhaps TRBD1 (5 bases). CDR1 SNHLY and CDR2 FYNNEI come from the germline V gene. CDR3 length: 13 amino acids. Deletions cut 6 bases from V and 5 bases from J, with 13 bases between. The CDR3 is CASRPQAGTEAFF. CDR3 DNA sequence: TGTGCCAGCAGGCCACAGGCGGGGACTGAAGCTTTCTTT.

This rearrangement joins TRBV5-1 to TRBJ2-1, with D tentatively TRBD2 (5 bases). CDR1 and CDR2 from the germline V gene are SGHRS and YFSETQ. The V gene lost 4 bases and the J gene lost 9 bases, with 20 bases spanning the gap. The CDR3 runs 15 residues. CDR3 residues: CASSPGVSGRGEQFF. CDR3 DNA sequence: TGCGCCAGCAGCCCCGGGGTGTCAGGTCGGGGTGAGCAGTTCTTC.

This clone turned up a few times. This rearrangement joins TRBV5-8 to TRBJ2-2, with 7 bases aligning to TRBD1. The length of the CDR3 is 17 residues. Germline CDR1 reads SGHTS; CDR2 reads YDEGEE. V lost 0 bases, J lost 5 bases, and 10 bases stayed unmatched. CDR3: CASSLEGGFRPTGELFF. The CDR3 nucleotides are TGTGCCAGCAGCTTGGAAGGGGGCTTTCGCCCGACCGGGGAGCTGTTTTTT.

The gene calls are TRBV15 and TRBJ1-5; a weak D match, TRBD1 (5 bases). The CDR3 length is 14 residues. Germline CDR1 is LNHNV and CDR2 is YYDKDF (reference sequence). V dropped 0 bases and J dropped 7 bases, with 10 bases sitting between them. CDR3 bases: TGTGCCACCAGCAGAGATAGGGGCTACCAGCCCCAGCATTTT. Protein product: CATSRDRGYQPQHF. Looking up the rest from reference TRBV15 and TRBJ1-5 gives the full variable domain: DAMVIQNPRYQVTQFGKPVTLSCSQTLNHNVMYWYQQKSSQAPKLLFHYYDKDFNNEADTPDNFQSRRPNTSFCFLDIRSPGLGDTAMYLCATSRDRGYQPQHFGDGTRLSIL.

The chain recombines TRBV29-1 with TRBJ2-2, with no clear D. The germline gives CDR1 SQVTM, CDR2 ANQGSEA. The length of the CDR3 is 15 residues. V gave up 0 bases and J gave up 1 base, with 9 bases separating them. CDR3 amino acids: CSVEDLRRNTGELFF. CDR3 bases: TGCAGCGTTGAAGATCTGCGGCGGAACACCGGGGAGCTGTTTTTT.

The chain recombines TRBV5-1 with TRBJ2-2, with 8 bases that match TRBD1. The CDR3 runs to 16 residues. Germline loops: CDR1 SGHRS, CDR2 YFSETQ. Trimming removed 0 bases from V and 0 bases from J; junction bases left unmatched: 1. In DNA, the CDR3 is TGCGCCAGCAGCTTGGGGACAGGGACGAACACCGGGGAGCTGTTTTTT. Amino acid sequence: CASSLGTGTNTGELFF. Full variable domain (remainder filled in from reference TRBV5-1 and TRBJ2-2): KAGVTQTPRYLIKTRGQQVTLSCSPISGHRSVSWYQQTPGQGLQFLFEYFSETQRNKGNFPGRFSGRQFSNSRSEMNVSTLELGDSALYLCASSLGTGTNTGELFFGEGSRLTVL.

The rearrangement uses TRBV10-2 and TRBJ1-3, with D possibly matching TRBD1 (6 bases). The CDR3 runs to 15 residues. CDR1 is WSHSY and CDR2 is SAAADI in the germline V gene. V dropped 5 bases and J dropped 2 bases, with 13 bases sitting between them. The CDR3 DNA is TGCGCCAGCAGTCACAGGGTAGGCACTGGAAACACCATATATTTT. It is translated as CASSHRVGTGNTIYF.

CDR3 nucleotide sequence: TGTGCCAGCAGTTTGGGGCAGGGGCGCTATGGCTACACCTTC. Translated: CASSLGQGRYGYTF. The V and J genes are TRBV28 and TRBJ1-2; TRBD1 is a possible D gene (6 bases). The CDR3 spans 14 residues. Trimming pared 3 bases from V and 4 bases from J, leaving 12 bases between. Germline loops: CDR1 MDHEN, CDR2 SYDVKM.

This clone was seen only once. This chain uses TRBV6-5 with TRBJ2-7, with 7 bases that match TRBD2. The CDR3 is 14 amino acids. J was trimmed by 3 bases and V by 7 bases; bases with no gene match: 9. Germline CDR1 MNHEY, CDR2 SVGAGI. Here the CDR3 reads CASTKGGWNYEQYF. The CDR3 DNA reads TGTGCCAGCACTAAGGGAGGGTGGAACTACGAGCAGTACTTC.

The chain is built from TRBV7-9 and TRBJ2-1; D might be TRBD2 (6 bases). The germline V gene has CDR1 SEHNR and CDR2 FQNEAQ (reference sequence). V was pared by 3 bases and J by 8 bases, with 11 bases between. This CDR3 is built from 13 residues. The CDR3 here is CASSFSGVDEQFF. The CDR3 region has the DNA TGTGCCAGCAGCTTCTCGGGAGTGGATGAGCAGTTCTTC.

The CDR3 sequence: CASSPGWGVVTEAFF. In nucleotides, the CDR3 is TGTGCCAGCAGCCCGGGGTGGGGGGTCGTCACTGAAGCTTTCTTT. The chain recombines TRBV27 with TRBJ1-1, with D maybe TRBD1 (5 bases). The CDR3 spans 15 residues. Trimming took off 6 bases at V and 4 bases at J, with 18 bases between the two ends. CDR1 MNHEY and CDR2 SMNVEV come from the germline V gene (reference sequence).

V gene TRBV6-4 combines with J gene TRBJ2-3; 9 nucleotides line up with TRBD2. CDR1 MRHNA and CDR2 SNTAGT come from the germline V gene. With 3 bases clipped from V and 2 bases from J, the junction kept 9 bases outside the gene matches. The length of the CDR3 is 17 residues. The CDR3 sequence: CASSDGGSGSATDTQYF. The CDR3 nucleotides read TGTGCCAGCAGTGATGGGGGTAGCGGGAGTGCCACAGATACGCAGTATTTT.

J is TRBJ1-6 and V is TRBV19; 8 positions agree with TRBD1. The CDR3 runs 14 residues. Germline lookup yields CDR1 LNHDA and CDR2 SQIVND (reference sequence). J lost 6 bases, V lost 7 bases, and 5 bases had no gene match. The chain's CDR3 is CASTATGVNSPLHF. CDR3 coding DNA: TGTGCCAGTACCGCGACAGGGGTTAATTCACCCCTCCACTTT.

CDR3 residues: CASSEGQGHEQFF. The CDR3 coding sequence is TGCGCCAGCAGCGAAGGACAGGGACATGAGCAGTTCTTC. The chain is built from TRBV5-1 and TRBJ2-1; 8 positions match TRBD1. The CDR3 is made up of 13 amino acids. Germline values: CDR1 SGHRS, CDR2 YFSETQ. Germline trimming cut 4 bases from V and 8 bases from J; bases unmatched to any gene: 5. The whole variable domain, remainder taken from reference TRBV5-1 and TRBJ2-1, is KAGVTQTPRYLIKTRGQQVTLSCSPISGHRSVSWYQQTPGQGLQFLFEYFSETQRNKGNFPGRFSGRQFSNSRSEMNVSTLELGDSALYLCASSEGQGHEQFFGPGTRLTVL.

The rearrangement uses TRBV2 and TRBJ2-2, with D perhaps TRBD2 (5 bases). This CDR3 has 14 amino acids. The V end was cut by 3 bases, the J end by 4 bases, with 9 bases between. Germline CDR1 is SNHLY and CDR2 is FYNNEI. CDR3: CASSELSGTGELFF. The DNA of the CDR3 is TGTGCCAGCAGTGAGTTGAGCGGCACCGGGGAGCTGTTTTTT.

The gene calls are TRBV5-1 and TRBJ1-5, with D perhaps matching TRBD1 (5 bases). Germline CDR1 reads SGHRS; CDR2 reads YFSETQ. The V and J ends lost 5 bases and 4 bases respectively, with 13 bases between them. The CDR3 is 14 residues long. The CDR3 bases are TGCGCCAGCAGGGTCGACAGTCTTAATCAGCCCCAGCATTTT. It is translated as CASRVDSLNQPQHF.

This clone was seen once. The chain uses TRBV11-2 and TRBJ2-7; possible D gene TRBD2, 5 bases. CDR1 and CDR2 from the germline V gene are SGHAT and FQNNGV. This CDR3 is built from 12 residues. Trimming pared 2 bases from V and 3 bases from J, leaving 5 bases between. The CDR3 nucleotides read TGTGCCAGCAGCTTAAGCGGCTACGAGCAGTACGTC. Translation: CASSLSGYEQYV.

The genes are TRBV5-1 and TRBJ2-7; 9 nucleotides agree with TRBD2. Trimming took 2 bases from V and 6 from J; bases not matched to a gene: 3. Germline lookup yields CDR1 SGHRS and CDR2 YFSETQ. The CDR3 sequence is 13 residues long. CDR3 DNA sequence: TGCGCCAGCAGCTTTAGCGGGAGACTCGAGCAGTACTTC. Amino acids: CASSFSGRLEQYF.